This entry describes one TCR beta chain. Measured with immunoSEQ multiplex PCR; TCRdb has only the in-frame clones, and not every one. The sample lists approximately 45,000 clones; roughly 90% were seen once. Germline-derived CDR1 and CDR2 are LNHNV and YYDKDF (reference sequence). Between the trimmed V and J ends, which lost 5 bases and 0 bases, there was a span of 11 bases. This CDR3 region has 16 residues. These data originate in a study of control samples from healthy donors and cancer patients. This sequence originates from a woman aged 35 to 49 with head and neck cancer. The specimen was PBMCs. The rearrangement joins TRBV15 to TRBJ2-6; D perhaps matches TRBD2 (6 bases). CDR3 sequence: CATSRGLSSGANVLTF. Written as DNA, the CDR3 is TGTGCCACCAGCCGGGGACTCAGCTCTGGGGCCAACGTCCTGACTTTC. Filled out from reference TRBV15 and TRBJ2-6, the complete variable domain reads DAMVIQNPRYQVTQFGKPVTLSCSQTLNHNVMYWYQQKSSQAPKLLFHYYDKDFNNEADTPDNFQSRRPNTSFCFLDIRSPGLGDTAMYLCATSRGLSSGANVLTFGAGSRLTVL.